The subject of this entry is one TCR beta chain. This clonotype occurred many times. Its antigen remains undetermined. No much larger clone exists at a distance of one base, and base qualities are not known. The data belong to a study of T cells in Graves' hyperthyroidism and ophthalmopathy (dated by TCRdb to between 2018 and 2020). With respect to the entire study: Peripheral blood samples were taken at the time of initial diagnosis, prior to any treatment. The paper describes TCR Vbeta CDR3 sequencing of 135 peripheral blood samples, made up of 43 ophthalmopathy patients, approximately 76 hyperthyroidism patients and 17 progressor patients. Prospective prediction of ophthalmopathy was tested in an independent validation cohort consisting of 18 to 20 hyperthyroidism patients and about 17 patients who later progressed to ophthalmopathy. After blood sampling, hyperthyroidism patients were treated with methimazole at a starting dose of 30 mg daily, and ophthalmopathy patients were treated with high-dose intravenous methylprednisolone. In addition, the study compared T-cell repertoires in thyroid tissue and in blood from several Graves' hyperthyroidism patients. For training and testing, the 100 or so patients in the discovery cohort were randomly divided in a 7:3 ratio. To identify TCR V-J signatures that set the groups apart, the researchers used a discovery cohort of 100 patients, made up of some 41 with Graves' ophthalmopathy and some 58 with stable Graves' hyperthyroidism. What the study reported, not specific to this receptor: Most expanded thyroid clonotypes (frequency above 0.001) were also detected in blood, a finding suggesting that blood repertoires may reflect thyroid immune responses. No statistical method was used to set the sample size in advance, and investigators knew the group allocation. In validation, the model predicted progression to ophthalmopathy a median of roughly 6.5 months before onset, with about 70% sensitivity and 72.22% specificity. A model built on a 13 V-J signature distinguished ophthalmopathy from stable hyperthyroidism, reaching around 88% sensitivity and about 81% specificity in cross-validation and 80%/75% in testing.

V loses 5 bases at its end and J loses 0 bases; junction bases beyond the gene matches: 16. CDR1 SGHAT and CDR2 FQNNGV are derived from the germline V gene. Spanning cysteine to phenylalanine, the CDR3 consists of 19 amino acids. Just CDR3 DNA is preserved here, 57 bases in frame from base 1. Stable Graves' hyperthyroidism was defined as no progression to ophthalmopathy during 18 months of follow-up. The hyperthyroidism patients were between 18 and 65 years old and newly diagnosed, with a disease duration of less than 2 months. Exclusion was applied to patients with uncontrolled infections, other autoimmune diseases, pregnancy or lactation. Diagnoses were based on clinical symptoms, serum thyroxine and TRAb, thyroid ultrasound and orbital computed tomography. PBMCs were separated from approximately 10 ml of fresh peripheral blood using Ficoll-Paque density gradient centrifugation. Total RNA was extracted using Trizol reagent, and RNA quality was assessed on an Agilent 2100 Bioanalyzer.

TCR beta CDR3 regions were amplified from RNA transcripts. For the first round of RT-PCR on the TCR CDR3, the HTBI primer set was used together with the Qiagen OneStep RT-PCR kit. Libraries were constructed in a second round of multiplex PCR, after which size selection and purification were performed. Paired-end sequencing of the libraries was performed with 100 bp reads on an Illumina HiSeq2000. The authors processed their data as follows. SOAPnuke was used to process the raw data, with reads discarded if the reads contained adapters or uncalled bases, had a mean Phred below 15, or lacked an exact constant-primer or identifier match. COPE v1.2.5 was used to merge the high-quality paired reads, and each unique nucleotide sequence was defined as a clonotype. Clonotypes were aligned to IMGT TRBV, TRBD and TRBJ reference segments using MiTCR v1.1. The analysis was restricted to V-J combinations with a frequency above 0.0001, which together covered 98% to 99.2% of the repertoires. The TCS score was defined as the ratio of F50 (clonal expansion) to E x V (chaos), calculated using BLOSUM62-based TCRdist between CDR3 peptides within each V-J. Welch's t-statistics and random forest reduced approximately 520 V-J features to about 12, which were used in a naive Bayes classifier (R e1071). TCRdb reran the public reads through fastp at Q25 and MiXCR, keeping productive beta chains. Every entry covers one CDR3 protein and lists the most common genes and DNA from its rows. In this record, the V and J calls reflect TCRdb's handling and not the investigators' own analysis. The sample table shows a few hundred thousand distinct CDR3 sequences, and more than 13% are seen once. Around a third of the sample belongs to the ten largest clones.

The sequence joins TRBV11-2 to TRBJ2-5, with 9 middle bases fitting TRBD1. Material: blood. This clonotype was obtained from a woman aged 25 to 39 with Graves' hyperthyroidism. The CDR3 loop reads CASSLHLPQGASYQETQYF. The nucleotide sequence is TGTGCCAGCAGCCTTCACCTGCCACAGGGGGCATCATACCAAGAGACCCAGTACTTC.